Below, 10 T cell receptor beta chains from the same sample are listed, as sequenced in a study of Graves' ophthalmopathy and Graves' hyperthyroidism. Beta-chain TCR CDR3 regions were amplified from RNA transcripts. HTBI primers served in a first-round RT-PCR, which a second-round multiplex PCR followed. From the multiplex PCR reads, TCRdb called clonotypes with MiXCR, one entry per CDR3 protein. This sample carries over a million distinct CDR3 sequences, 35% to 45% of them seen once, and the ten largest clones take around 10%. Specimen: peripheral blood or thyroid tissue (not recorded which). These receptor sequences come from an adult man with Graves' hyperthyroidism.

Regarding this clonotype: This clone may be a read error of a much larger clone one base away. The chain has TRBV5-6 and TRBJ1-2; D remains ambiguous. Germline CDR1 is SGHDT and CDR2 is YYEEEE. This CDR3 has 13 residues. Deletions cut 4 bases from V and 8 bases from J, with 15 bases between. CDR3: CASSGPLYSGYTF. The CDR3 DNA sequence: TGTGCCAGCAGCGGACCGCTGTATAGCGGCTACACCTTC.

The chain uses TRBV29-1 and TRBJ2-5; D uncertain. The germline gives CDR1 SQVTM, CDR2 ANQGSEA. V was clipped by 3 bases and J by 0 bases, with 5 bases between them. The CDR3 has 12 amino acids. CDR3 sequence reads: CSVDGHQETQYF. The CDR3 DNA follows: TGCAGCGTTGACGGGCACCAAGAGACCCAGTACTTC.

This clonotype was seen only a few times. This rearrangement joins TRBV5-1 to TRBJ1-4; D is unclear. Germline assignment: CDR1 SGHRS and CDR2 YFSETQ. V was trimmed by 7 bases and J by 10 bases, leaving 14 bases between them. The CDR3 runs 12 residues. The CDR3 DNA sequence: TGCGCCAGCCAAGAAACACAAAGAAAACTGTTTTTT. Residues: CASQETQRKLFF. Supplemented by reference TRBV5-1 and TRBJ1-4, the full variable domain reads KAGVTQTPRYLIKTRGQQVTLSCSPISGHRSVSWYQQTPGQGLQFLFEYFSETQRNKGNFPGRFSGRQFSNSRSEMNVSTLELGDSALYLCASQETQRKLFFGSGTQLSVL.

The table lists this clonotype with a few counts. The rearrangement links TRBV30 to TRBJ1-6; 7 bases match TRBD1. The germline CDR1 and CDR2 sequences are GTSNPN and SVGIG (reference sequence). V dropped 3 bases and J dropped 8; count of bases not matched to a gene: 4. The CDR3 extends over 13 amino acids. The CDR3 nucleotides read TGTGCCTGGAGGAAGCAGGGGGATTCACCCCTCCACTTT. It yields the protein CAWRKQGDSPLHF.

V usage is TRBV10-3 and J usage is TRBJ2-7, with 12 bases fitting TRBD2. With 7 bases clipped from V and 2 bases from J, the junction kept 9 bases outside the gene matches. CDR1 ENHRY and CDR2 SYGVKD come from the germline V gene. The CDR3 runs to 16 residues. CDR3 loop: CAITNGLAGGPYEQYF. The CDR3 DNA is TGTGCCATCACCAACGGGCTAGCGGGAGGGCCCTACGAGCAGTACTTC.

This clonotype occurred many times. The chain uses TRBV29-1 and TRBJ2-5; perhaps TRBD2 as D (5 bases). Germline V gene lookup returns CDR1 SQVTM and CDR2 ANQGSEA. The CDR3 covers 14 residues. The V and J ends lost 4 bases and 2 bases respectively, with 14 bases between them. This CDR3 is CSVAGGSGQETQYF. CDR3 nucleotide sequence: TGCAGCGTTGCTGGCGGCTCGGGGCAAGAGACCCAGTACTTC.

The chain is built from TRBV29-1 and TRBJ2-3; 9 bases agree with TRBD2. Unmatched junction bases numbered 12, after V lost 6 bases and J lost 5 bases. Germline V gene data show CDR1 as SQVTM and CDR2 as ANQGSEA. This CDR3 region has 15 residues. The DNA of the CDR3 is TGCAGCGTCTCCGAGGGGCTAGCGGGGCGAGATACGCAGTATTTT. Its protein is CSVSEGLAGRDTQYF.

This rearrangement joins TRBV20-1 to TRBJ1-5; D not resolved. The V end was cut by 4 bases, the J end by 0 bases, with 22 bases between. The CDR3 contains 18 residues. The germline gives CDR1 DFQATT, CDR2 SNEGSKA (reference sequence). This CDR3 is CSAIDSGRRGGSNQPQHF. The CDR3 DNA reads TGCAGTGCTATAGATTCTGGGCGGCGCGGAGGTAGCAATCAGCCCCAGCATTTT.

The genes are TRBV7-2 and TRBJ1-2, with 7 bases that match TRBD1. The length of the CDR3 is 11 residues. CDR1 SGHTA and CDR2 FQGNSA come from the germline V gene. V dropped 5 bases and J dropped 10; count of bases not matched to a gene: 4. CDR3 sequence: CASSPRGDYTF. The CDR3, as DNA: TGTGCCAGCAGCCCCAGGGGGGACTACACCTTC.

As regards this clonotype: A much larger clone differs from this one at a single base, so this may be a read error. The J gene is TRBJ1-2, the V gene TRBV6-2 or TRBV6-3; the D is unclear. Per germline, CDR1 MNHEY and CDR2 SVGEGT. V dropped 7 bases and J dropped 3 bases, with 9 bases sitting between them. The CDR3 has 12 residues. CDR3 loop: CASTPGHYGYTF. CDR3 DNA sequence: TGTGCCAGCACTCCAGGTCACTATGGCTACACCTTC.